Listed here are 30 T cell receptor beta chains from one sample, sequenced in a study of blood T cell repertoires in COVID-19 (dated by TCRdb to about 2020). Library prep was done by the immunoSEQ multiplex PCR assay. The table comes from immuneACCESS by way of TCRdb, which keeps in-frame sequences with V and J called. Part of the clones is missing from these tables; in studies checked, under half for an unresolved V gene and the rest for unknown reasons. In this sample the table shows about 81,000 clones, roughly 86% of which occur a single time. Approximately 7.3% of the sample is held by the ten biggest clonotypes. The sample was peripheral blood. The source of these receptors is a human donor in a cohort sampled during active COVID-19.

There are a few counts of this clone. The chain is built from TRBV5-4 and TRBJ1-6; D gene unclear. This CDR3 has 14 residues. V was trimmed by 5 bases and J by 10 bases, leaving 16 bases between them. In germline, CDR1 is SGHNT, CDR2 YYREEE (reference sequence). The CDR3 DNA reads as TGTGCCAGCAGTTCGATGTGGGCAGAGTCACCCCTCCACTTT. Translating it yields CASSSMWAESPLHF.

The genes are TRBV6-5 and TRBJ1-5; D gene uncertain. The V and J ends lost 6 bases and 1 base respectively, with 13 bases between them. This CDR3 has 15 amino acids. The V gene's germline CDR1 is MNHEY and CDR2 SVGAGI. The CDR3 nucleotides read TGTGCCAGCAGGCCCGGGGTTTGGAGCAATCAGCCCCAGCATTTT. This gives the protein CASRPGVWSNQPQHF.

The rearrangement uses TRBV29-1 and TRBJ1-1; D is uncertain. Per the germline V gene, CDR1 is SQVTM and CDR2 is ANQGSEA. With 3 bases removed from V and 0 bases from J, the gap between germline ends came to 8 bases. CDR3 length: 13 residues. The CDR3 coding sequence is TGCAGCGTTGAGACGGGATTGAACACTGAAGCTTTCTTT. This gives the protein CSVETGLNTEAFF.

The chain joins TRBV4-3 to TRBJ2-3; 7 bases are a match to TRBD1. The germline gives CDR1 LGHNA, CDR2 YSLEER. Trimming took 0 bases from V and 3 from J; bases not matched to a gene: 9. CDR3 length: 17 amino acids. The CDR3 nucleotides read TGCGCCAGCAGCCAAGATCCGGGACAGAGTTTAACAGATACGCAGTATTTT. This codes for CASSQDPGQSLTDTQYF.

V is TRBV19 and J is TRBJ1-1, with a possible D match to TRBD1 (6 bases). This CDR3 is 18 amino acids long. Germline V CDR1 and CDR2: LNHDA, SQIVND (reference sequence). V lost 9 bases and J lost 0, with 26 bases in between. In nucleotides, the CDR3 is TGTGCCAGCGCTACAGGGTTTAGAGGAGTGGGGATGAACACTGAAGCTTTCTTT. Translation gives CASATGFRGVGMNTEAFF.

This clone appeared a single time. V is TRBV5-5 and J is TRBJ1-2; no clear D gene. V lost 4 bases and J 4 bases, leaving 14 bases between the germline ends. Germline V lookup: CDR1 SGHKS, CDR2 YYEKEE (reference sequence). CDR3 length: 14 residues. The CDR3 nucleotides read TGTGCCAGCAGCCCCCTGGAGGTCGGCTATGGCTACACCTTC. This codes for CASSPLEVGYGYTF.

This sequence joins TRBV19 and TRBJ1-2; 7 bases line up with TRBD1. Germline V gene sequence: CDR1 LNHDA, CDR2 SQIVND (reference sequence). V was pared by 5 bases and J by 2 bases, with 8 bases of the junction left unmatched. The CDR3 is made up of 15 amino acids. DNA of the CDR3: TGTGCCAGTAGTGCGAGAACAGGGGCGAACTATGGCTACACCTTC. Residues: CASSARTGANYGYTF.

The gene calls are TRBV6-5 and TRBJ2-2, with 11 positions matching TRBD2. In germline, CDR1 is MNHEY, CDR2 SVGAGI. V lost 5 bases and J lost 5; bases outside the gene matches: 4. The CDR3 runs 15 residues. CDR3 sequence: CASSLAGGGTGELFF. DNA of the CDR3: TGTGCCAGCAGTCTAGCGGGGGGAGGTACCGGGGAGCTGTTTTTT.

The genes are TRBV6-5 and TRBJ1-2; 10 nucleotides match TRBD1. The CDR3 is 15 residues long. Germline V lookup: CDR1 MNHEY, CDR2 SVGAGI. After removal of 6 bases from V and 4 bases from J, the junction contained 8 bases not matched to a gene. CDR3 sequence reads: CASRPPGQGTYGYTF. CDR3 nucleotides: TGTGCCAGCAGACCACCGGGACAGGGGACCTATGGCTACACCTTC.

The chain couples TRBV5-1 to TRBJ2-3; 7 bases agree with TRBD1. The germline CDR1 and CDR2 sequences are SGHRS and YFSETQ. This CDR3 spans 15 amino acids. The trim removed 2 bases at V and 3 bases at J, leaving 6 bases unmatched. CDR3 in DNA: TGCGCCAGCAGCTTCAAATCACAGGGGACAGATACGCAGTATTTT. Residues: CASSFKSQGTDTQYF.

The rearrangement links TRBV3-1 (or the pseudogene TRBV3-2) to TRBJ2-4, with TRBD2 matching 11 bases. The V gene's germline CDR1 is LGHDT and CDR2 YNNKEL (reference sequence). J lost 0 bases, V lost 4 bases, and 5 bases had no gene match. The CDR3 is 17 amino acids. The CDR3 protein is CASSPTSGGRAKNIQYF. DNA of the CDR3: TGTGCCAGCAGCCCCACTAGCGGGGGTCGAGCCAAAAACATTCAGTACTTC.

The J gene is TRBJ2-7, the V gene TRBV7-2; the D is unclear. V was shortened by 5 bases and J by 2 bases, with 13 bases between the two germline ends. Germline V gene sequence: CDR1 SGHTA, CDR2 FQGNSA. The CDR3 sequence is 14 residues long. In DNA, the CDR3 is TGTGCCAGCAGCGGAGTGGCGTCGGCCTACGAGCAGTACTTC. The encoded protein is CASSGVASAYEQYF.

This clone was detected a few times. The CDR3 here is CASSPEGGLNTEAFF. The CDR3, as DNA: TGTGCCAGCAGCCCAGAAGGGGGCCTCAACACTGAAGCTTTCTTT. The V call is TRBV6-5, the J call TRBJ1-1; 7 bases align to TRBD1. The trim removed 6 bases at V and 2 bases at J, leaving 9 bases unmatched. CDR1 is MNHEY, CDR2 SVGAGI, per germline. This CDR3 has 15 amino acids.

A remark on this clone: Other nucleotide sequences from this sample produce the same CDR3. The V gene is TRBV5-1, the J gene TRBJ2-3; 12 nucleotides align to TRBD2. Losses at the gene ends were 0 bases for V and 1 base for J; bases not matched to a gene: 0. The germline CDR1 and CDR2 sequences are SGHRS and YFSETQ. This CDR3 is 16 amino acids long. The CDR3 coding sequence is TGCGCCAGCAGCTTGGGGACTAGCGGGGGCACAGATACGCAGTATTTT. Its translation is CASSLGTSGGTDTQYF.

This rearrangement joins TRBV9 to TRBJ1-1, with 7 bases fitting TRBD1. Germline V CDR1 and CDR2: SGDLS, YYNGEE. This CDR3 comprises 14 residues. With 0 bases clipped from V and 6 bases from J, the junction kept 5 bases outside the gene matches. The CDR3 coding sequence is TGTGCCAGCAGCGTAGAGGACAGGTCCGCTGAAGCTTTCTTT. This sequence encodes CASSVEDRSAEAFF.

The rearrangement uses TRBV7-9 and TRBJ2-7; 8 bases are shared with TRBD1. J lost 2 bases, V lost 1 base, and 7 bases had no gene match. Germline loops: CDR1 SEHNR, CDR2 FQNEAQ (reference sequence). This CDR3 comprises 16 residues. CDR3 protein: CASSLDRDRMTYEQYF. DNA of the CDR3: TGTGCCAGCAGCTTAGACCGGGACAGGATGACCTACGAGCAGTACTTC.

DNA for the CDR3: TGCGCCAGCAGCCAAGGGGTGAGGGTTGTAGTCCCTAACTATGGCTACACCTTC. Its protein is CASSQGVRVVVPNYGYTF. This chain links TRBV4-1 with TRBJ1-2, with no clear D. The germline V gene encodes CDR1 MGHRA and CDR2 YSYEKL. The V end lost 1 base, the J end lost 0 bases, and 18 bases lay between the germline ends. CDR3 length equals 18 residues.

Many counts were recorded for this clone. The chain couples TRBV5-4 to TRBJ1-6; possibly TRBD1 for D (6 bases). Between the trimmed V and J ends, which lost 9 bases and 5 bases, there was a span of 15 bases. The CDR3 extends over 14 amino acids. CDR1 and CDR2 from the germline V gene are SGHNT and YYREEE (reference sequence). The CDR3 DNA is TGTGCCACACAGGGTGAAATTAATAATTCACCCCTCCACTTT. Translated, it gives CATQGEINNSPLHF.

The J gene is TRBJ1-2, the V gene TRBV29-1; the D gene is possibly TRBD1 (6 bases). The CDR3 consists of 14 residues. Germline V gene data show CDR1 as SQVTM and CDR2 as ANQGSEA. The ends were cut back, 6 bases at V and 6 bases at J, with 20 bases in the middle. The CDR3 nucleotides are TGCAGCGTCGAGGGCGGGGGGCGCTTGGATGGCTACACCTTC. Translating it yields CSVEGGGRLDGYTF.

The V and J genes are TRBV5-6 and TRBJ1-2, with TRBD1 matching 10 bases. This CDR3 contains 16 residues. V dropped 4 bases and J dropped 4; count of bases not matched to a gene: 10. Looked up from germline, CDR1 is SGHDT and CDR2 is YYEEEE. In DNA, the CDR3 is TGTGCCAGCAGCCGCCGAGGGACAGGGGAGGCCTATGGCTACACCTTC. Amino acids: CASSRRGTGEAYGYTF.

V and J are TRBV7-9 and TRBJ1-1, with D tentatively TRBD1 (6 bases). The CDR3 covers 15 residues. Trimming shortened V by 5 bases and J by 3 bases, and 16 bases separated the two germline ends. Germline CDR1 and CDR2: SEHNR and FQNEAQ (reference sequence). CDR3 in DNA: TGTGCCAGCAGCCCGAACACAGGGAAGGACACTGAAGCTTTCTTT. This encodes CASSPNTGKDTEAFF. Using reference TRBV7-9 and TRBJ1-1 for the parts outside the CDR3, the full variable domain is DTGVSQNPRHKITKRGQNVTFRCDPISEHNRLYWYRQTLGQGPEFLTYFQNEAQLEKSRLLSDRFSAERPKGSFSTLEIQRTEQGDSAMYLCASSPNTGKDTEAFFGQGTRLTVV.

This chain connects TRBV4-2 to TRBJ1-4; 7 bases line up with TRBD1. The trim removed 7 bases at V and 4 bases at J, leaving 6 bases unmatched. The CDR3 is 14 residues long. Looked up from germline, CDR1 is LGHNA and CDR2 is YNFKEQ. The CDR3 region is CASKGGPDNEKLFF. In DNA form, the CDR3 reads TGTGCCAGCAAAGGGGGCCCGGATAATGAAAAACTGTTTTTT.

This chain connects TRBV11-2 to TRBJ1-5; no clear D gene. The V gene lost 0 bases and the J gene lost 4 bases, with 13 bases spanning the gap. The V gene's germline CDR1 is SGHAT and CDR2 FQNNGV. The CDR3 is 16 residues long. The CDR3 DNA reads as TGTGCCAGCAGCTTAGATTACGCAGGCCTAAATCAGCCCCAGCATTTT. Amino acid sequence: CASSLDYAGLNQPQHF. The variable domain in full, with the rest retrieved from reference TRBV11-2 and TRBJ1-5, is EAGVAQSPRYKIIEKRQSVAFWCNPISGHATLYWYQQILGQGPKLLIQFQNNGVVDDSQLPKDRFSAERLKGVDSTLKIQPAKLEDSAVYLCASSLDYAGLNQPQHFGDGTRLSIL.

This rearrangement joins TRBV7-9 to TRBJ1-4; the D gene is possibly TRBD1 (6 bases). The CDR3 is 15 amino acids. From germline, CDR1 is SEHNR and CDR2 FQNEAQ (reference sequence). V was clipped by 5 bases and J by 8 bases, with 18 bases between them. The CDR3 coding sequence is TGTGCCAGCAGCGGAACCACAGGGTCGGGCGAAAAACTGTTTTTT. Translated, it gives CASSGTTGSGEKLFF.

The CDR3 here is CSVEDPGGGAFF. In DNA, the CDR3 is TGCAGCGTTGAAGACCCCGGGGGTGGAGCTTTCTTT. The chain has TRBV29-1 and TRBJ1-1, with D possibly TRBD1 on 5 matching bases. This CDR3 comprises 12 residues. Germline V gene sequence: CDR1 SQVTM, CDR2 ANQGSEA. The V and J ends lost 0 bases and 10 bases respectively, with 12 bases between them.

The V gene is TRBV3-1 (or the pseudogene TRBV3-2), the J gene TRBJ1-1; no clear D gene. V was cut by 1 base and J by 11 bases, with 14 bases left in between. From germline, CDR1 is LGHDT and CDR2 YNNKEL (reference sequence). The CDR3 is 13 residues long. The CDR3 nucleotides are TGTGCCAGCAGCCAAGGTTCGGGTAGGTCGGCTTTCTTT. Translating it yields CASSQGSGRSAFF.

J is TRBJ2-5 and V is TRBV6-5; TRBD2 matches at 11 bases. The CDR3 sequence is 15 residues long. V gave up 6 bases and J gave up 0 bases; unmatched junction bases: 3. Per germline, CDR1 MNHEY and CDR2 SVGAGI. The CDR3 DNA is TGTGCCAGCAGCCGACTAGCGGGGTACCAAGAGACCCAGTACTTC. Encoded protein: CASSRLAGYQETQYF.

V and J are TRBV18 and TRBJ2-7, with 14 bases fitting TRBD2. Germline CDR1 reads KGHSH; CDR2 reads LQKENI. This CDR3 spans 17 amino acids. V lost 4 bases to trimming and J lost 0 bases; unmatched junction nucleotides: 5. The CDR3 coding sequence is TGTGCCAGCTCACTTTCCGGGACTAGCGGGGGCTCCTACGAGCAGTACTTC. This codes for CASSLSGTSGGSYEQYF.

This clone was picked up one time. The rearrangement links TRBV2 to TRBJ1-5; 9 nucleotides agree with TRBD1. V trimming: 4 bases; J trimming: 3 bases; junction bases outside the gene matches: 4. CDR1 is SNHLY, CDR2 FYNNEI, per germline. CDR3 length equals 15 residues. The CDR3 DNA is TGTGCCAGCAGTGCGGGACAGGGACACAATCAGCCCCAGCATTTT. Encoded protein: CASSAGQGHNQPQHF.

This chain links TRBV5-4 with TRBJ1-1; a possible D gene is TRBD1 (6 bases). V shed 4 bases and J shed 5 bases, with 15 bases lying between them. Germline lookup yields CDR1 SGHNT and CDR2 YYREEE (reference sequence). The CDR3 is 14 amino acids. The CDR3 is CASSPWAGATEAFF. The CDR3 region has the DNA TGTGCCAGCAGCCCATGGGCGGGGGCGACTGAAGCTTTCTTT. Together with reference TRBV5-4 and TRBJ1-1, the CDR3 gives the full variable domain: ETGVTQSPTHLIKTRGQQVTLRCSSQSGHNTVSWYQQALGQGPQFIFQYYREEENGRGNFPPRFSGLQFPNYSSELNVNALELDDSALYLCASSPWAGATEAFFGQGTRLTVV.